This T cell receptor (beta chain) is drawn from a study of molecular identifiers for immune sequencing clone quantification. Using its own MiXCR run on the PCR reads, TCRdb lists one record per CDR3 protein. This table holds just over 40,000 distinct CDR3 sequences, 24% found once. The J segment lost 1 base and the V segment lost 6 bases, leaving 6 bases of the junction unmatched. The CDR3 sequence is 15 residues long. Germline V gives CDR1 SNHLY, CDR2 FYNNEI. The table lists this clonotype with a few counts. The origin of this receptor is a human donor in good health. Some libraries in this study had Jurkat cell RNA spiked in. The sample taken for sequencing was naive CD8+ T cells from blood, with Jurkat cell RNA spiked in. The subset here: FACS-sorted CD8+CD4-CCR7+CD45RA+ naive T cells. The chain recombines TRBV2 with TRBJ2-5; 9 nucleotides agree with TRBD1. CDR3 sequence: CASSAWGQGQETQYF. CDR3 DNA: TGTGCCAGCAGCGCCTGGGGACAGGGCCAAGAGACCCAGTACTTC.